The 5 T cell receptor beta chains in this list originate from one sample, sequenced in a study of cytomegalovirus exposure and HLA in healthy donors. Primers: 60 Vbeta forward and 13 Jbeta reverse. Assay used: immunoSEQ multiplex PCR; TCRdb lists only in-frame clones, some missing. The data hold 100,000 to 150,000 clones, with about two thirds observed a single time. What was sequenced was PBMCs. The receptors were sampled from a man in his sixties in good health and CMV-seropositive.

This CDR3 reads CASSYDLGLAGGEQYF. The CDR3 bases are TGTGCCAGCAGTTACGATCTGGGGCTAGCGGGAGGCGAGCAGTACTTC. The chain carries TRBV6-5 and TRBJ2-7; 11 nucleotides agree with TRBD2. This CDR3 spans 16 amino acids. The germline gives CDR1 MNHEY, CDR2 SVGAGI. Trimming removed 2 bases from V and 6 bases from J; junction bases left unmatched: 9.

This chain connects TRBV5-1 to TRBJ2-7; 8 nucleotides match TRBD2. The CDR3 length is 14 residues. Per germline, CDR1 SGHRS and CDR2 YFSETQ. V gave up 4 bases and J gave up 2 bases; unmatched junction bases: 5. The CDR3 loop reads CASSEEREPYEQYF. CDR3 DNA: TGCGCCAGCAGCGAGGAGCGGGAGCCCTACGAGCAGTACTTC. Looking up the rest from reference TRBV5-1 and TRBJ2-7 gives the full variable domain: KAGVTQTPRYLIKTRGQQVTLSCSPISGHRSVSWYQQTPGQGLQFLFEYFSETQRNKGNFPGRFSGRQFSNSRSEMNVSTLELGDSALYLCASSEEREPYEQYFGPGTRLTVT.

A few counts support this clone. The rearrangement joins TRBV6-1 to TRBJ1-2; 9 positions match TRBD1. The CDR3 runs 16 residues. The germline gives CDR1 MNHNS, CDR2 SASEGT. V lost 5 bases to trimming and J lost 8 bases; unmatched junction nucleotides: 15. DNA of the CDR3: TGTGCCAGCAGTAAAGGAGGGACAGGGTCTTCCAAGGGCTACACCTTC. Its translation is CASSKGGTGSSKGYTF.

The genes are TRBV6-5 and TRBJ1-1; D remains ambiguous. CDR1 is MNHEY and CDR2 is SVGAGI in the germline V gene. V lost 0 bases to trimming and J lost 4 bases, with 12 bases between them. This CDR3 is built from 15 residues. The CDR3 DNA reads as TGTGCCAGCAGTTACTCCGGTACAACTACCACTGAAGCTTTCTTT. Translated, it gives CASSYSGTTTTEAFF.

The rearrangement joins TRBV30 to TRBJ1-4; 10 nucleotides match TRBD1. From germline, CDR1 is GTSNPN and CDR2 SVGIG (reference sequence). The CDR3 contains 13 residues. Unmatched junction bases numbered 4, after V lost 5 bases and J lost 7 bases. The CDR3 sequence is CAWGGTGVEKLFF. CDR3 DNA sequence: TGTGCCTGGGGCGGGACAGGGGTTGAAAAACTGTTTTTT.